Listed below are T cell receptor beta chains from one sample, sequenced in a study of blood T cell repertoires in COVID-19. This table comes from immunoSEQ multiplex PCR, and its TCRdb copy is limited to in-frame clones, with some not included. The sample consists of approximately 110,000 clones, 70% to 90% of them appearing once. The sample consisted of peripheral blood. These receptors all come from a middle-aged man with acute or convalescent COVID-19. Both conserved end residues are part of each CDR3. Each record gives: CDR3 DNA, CDR3 protein, clone size, D gene, J gene, V gene. A D gene is named only where the DNA matches it firmly. For some rows the clone size is stated as once, few or many, or as a class when expanded; others skip it.

TGCGCCAGCAGCCCCCGGGGGGATACGCAGTATTTT,CASSPRGDTQYF,-,-,TRBJ2-3,TRBV4-1
TGTGCCAGCAGCCTAACCTGGGGGGGGTTGAGGAACACTGAAGCTTTCTTT,CASSLTWGGLRNTEAFF,-,-,TRBJ1-1,TRBV28
TGTGCCAGCAGCTTAGCAGGGGTTAATGAAAAACTGTTTTTT,CASSLAGVNEKLFF,once,-,TRBJ1-4,TRBV11-2
TGTGCCAGCAGTTTAGGGAGGTCTTTCTCCTACGAGCAGTACTTC,CASSLGRSFSYEQYF,-,-,TRBJ2-7,TRBV27
TGTGCCAGCAGCTTTCACGAGGCGCTCTCTGGAAACACCATATATTTT,CASSFHEALSGNTIYF,-,-,TRBJ1-3,TRBV5-5
TGCAGCGCTAACAGGGTTAACACTGAAGCTTTCTTT,CSANRVNTEAFF,-,-,TRBJ1-1,TRBV29-1
TGTGCCAGCAGCACCCCGGGTAGCGGAGAGGGCGGGGAGCTGTTTTTT,CASSTPGSGEGGELFF,-,-,TRBJ2-2,TRBV5-6
TGTGCCAGCCAGGGGGGCGGGGAGCTGTTTTTT,CASQGGGELFF,-,-,TRBJ2-2,TRBV28
TGTGCCAGCAGCTTACCGGCGGCAGGCTACACCTTC,CASSLPAAGYTF,-,-,TRBJ1-2,TRBV7-9
TGCGCCAGCAGCCAGACCTTACAGGGGCTTCCTATTGCTGGGGCCAACGTCCTGACTTTC,CASSQTLQGLPIAGANVLTF,-,TRBD1,TRBJ2-6,TRBV4-1
TGTGCCTGGAGTTCCTCGGACACCTACAATGAGCAGTTCTTC,CAWSSSDTYNEQFF,-,-,TRBJ2-1,TRBV30
TGTGCCAGCAGCGCGGGGGACAGCAGGAATTCACCCCTCCACTTT,CASSAGDSRNSPLHF,-,TRBD1,TRBJ1-6,TRBV9
TGTGCCAGCAGTCGGACAGGAAACTATGGCTACACCTTC,CASSRTGNYGYTF,-,TRBD1,TRBJ1-2,TRBV28
TGTGCCACCAGTGGCTTCCTAGGGGAGGGCACAGATACGCAGTATTTT,CATSGFLGEGTDTQYF,-,-,TRBJ2-3,TRBV24-1
TGTGCCAGCAGTCGCCGGACTAGCGGGATCAGCACAGATACGCAGTATTTT,CASSRRTSGISTDTQYF,-,TRBD2,TRBJ2-3,TRBV6-6
TGTGCCAGCAGTGATACCAGGTATAATGAAAAACTGTTTTTT,CASSDTRYNEKLFF,-,-,TRBJ1-4,TRBV25-1
TGTGCCAGCAGCCAATTGAGGTCGGTGTCCTCGAGCTCACCCCTCCACTTT,CASSQLRSVSSSSPLHF,-,-,TRBJ1-6,TRBV14
TGTGCCATCAGTGAGTCGAAGGGACGGGGACAGGGGGATCGTGGCTACACCTTC,CAISESKGRGQGDRGYTF,-,TRBD1,TRBJ1-2,TRBV10-3
TGCGCCAGCAGCTGGGGGGACAGTAATTCACCCCTCCACTTT,CASSWGDSNSPLHF,few,TRBD1,TRBJ1-6,TRBV5-1
TGTGCCAGCAGTGAAGCGCTAAGGAGGGCGGGAGCTTTCTTT,CASSEALRRAGAFF,once,-,TRBJ1-1,TRBV2
TGTGCCACCAGTGATCCTACAGGGGGACCCACAGATACGCAGTATTTT,CATSDPTGGPTDTQYF,-,TRBD1,TRBJ2-3,TRBV24-1
TGTGCCAGCAGTCAACAGGTATCTGGAAACACCATATATTTT,CASSQQVSGNTIYF,-,-,TRBJ1-3,TRBV2
TGTGCCACCAGTGAGGGGTTCCCGGGACTAGCGGGAGAATCCTACAATGAGCAGTTCTTC,CATSEGFPGLAGESYNEQFF,-,TRBD2,TRBJ2-1,TRBV24-1
TGTGCCAGTAGTATTGGGCTAGCGGGGGGGCCGACCGGGGAGCTGTTTTTT,CASSIGLAGGPTGELFF,-,TRBD2,TRBJ2-2,TRBV19